The 25 T cell receptor beta chains reported below all come from one sample, sequenced in a study of blood T cell repertoires in COVID-19. Measured with immunoSEQ multiplex PCR; TCRdb has only the in-frame clones, and not every one. The table has 240,000 or so clones, roughly 87% seen once. The sequenced sample consisted of peripheral blood. The source is a man aged 55 to 70 who had recovered from COVID-19.

The rearrangement links TRBV7-8 to TRBJ2-7; possibly TRBD1 for D (5 bases). The CDR3 loop spans 14 amino acids. Germline assignment: CDR1 SGHVS and CDR2 FQNEAQ. Trimming left V 4 bases short and J 5 bases short, with 15 bases between. CDR3 nucleotides: TGTGCCAGCAGCTCCGGAACTACAGGCAACGAGCAGTACGTC. This sequence encodes CASSSGTTGNEQYV.

The rearrangement joins TRBV27 to TRBJ1-2; TRBD1 aligns across 7 bases. The length of the CDR3 is 17 residues. CDR1 and CDR2 from the germline V gene are MNHEY and SMNVEV (reference sequence). Trimming at V came to 0 bases and at J to 8 bases, leaving 15 bases not matched to a gene. The CDR3 DNA follows: TGTGCCAGCAGTTTATCGCCAGGGGGGACACCCTCGGGGGGCTACACCTTC. Translated, it gives CASSLSPGGTPSGGYTF.

The chain uses TRBV6-5 and TRBJ1-1; TRBD1 agrees at 7 bases. Germline assignment: CDR1 MNHEY and CDR2 SVGAGI. Trimming at V came to 0 bases and at J to 6 bases, leaving 4 bases not matched to a gene. This CDR3 has 14 residues. CDR3 in DNA: TGTGCCAGCAGTTACTCGAGAGGGGGCGCTGAAGCTTTCTTT. Its translation: CASSYSRGGAEAFF.

The genes are TRBV1 and TRBJ2-3; TRBD1 is taken as the D call from the table, unchecked against the DNA. TRBV1 is labeled a pseudogene. This CDR3 has 18 residues. The CDR3 bases are TGCACCAGCAGCCAAGACCCCGGGACAGGGGTGAGCACAGATACGCAGTATTTT. Translating gives CTSSQDPGTGVSTDTQYF.

The gene calls are TRBV6-5 and TRBJ2-7; 7 nucleotides match TRBD1. Germline trimming cut 7 bases from V and 2 bases from J; bases unmatched to any gene: 8. Germline loops: CDR1 MNHEY, CDR2 SVGAGI. The CDR3 length is 14 residues. CDR3 nucleotide sequence: TGTGCCAGCAATCCTTCCGGGACAGCCTACGAGCAGTACGTC. This gives the protein CASNPSGTAYEQYV.

V usage is TRBV20-1 and J usage is TRBJ1-2; D call uncertain. V was pared by 3 bases and J by 4 bases, with 12 bases between. CDR3 length: 13 residues. The V gene's germline CDR1 is DFQATT and CDR2 SNEGSKA (reference sequence). CDR3 bases: TGCAGTGCTAGTCCCGCCCGCGGCTATGGCTACACCTTC. Amino acids: CSASPARGYGYTF.

This chain joins TRBV27 and TRBJ1-2; D is perhaps TRBD1 (6 bases). Trimming removed 6 bases from V and 8 bases from J, with 16 bases in between. CDR1 and CDR2 (germline): MNHEY, SMNVEV (reference sequence). The CDR3 spans 13 residues. As DNA, the CDR3 is TGTGCCAGCAGCCTTGACAGGATGGGAGGCTACACCTTC. As protein: CASSLDRMGGYTF.

The genes are TRBV5-1 and TRBJ2-2; 8 bases agree with TRBD2. Germline CDR1 is SGHRS and CDR2 is YFSETQ. This CDR3 is 16 amino acids long. V shed 5 bases, J shed 4 bases, and the junction held 10 bases outside the gene matches. CDR3 DNA sequence: TGCGCCAGCAGTCGCAAGGGACTAGTCCCCACCGGGGAGCTGTTTTTT. Encoded protein: CASSRKGLVPTGELFF.

This clone is a singleton in its sample. The chain is built from TRBV12-2 and TRBJ2-5; TRBD2, as called in the table, went unchecked against the DNA. TRBV12-2 is a recognized pseudogene. CDR3 size: 15 residues. The DNA of the CDR3 is TGTGCAAGTCGCCAATCGCCGGGGGTTGAAGAGACCCAGTACTTC. Translation: CASRQSPGVEETQYF.

This clone was found once. The chain is built from TRBV4-1 and TRBJ2-2, with 7 bases fitting TRBD2. This CDR3 has 17 residues. Per germline, CDR1 MGHRA and CDR2 YSYEKL. With V trimmed by 1 base and J by 6 bases, 11 bases remained unmatched. In DNA form, the CDR3 reads TGCGCCAGCAGCCAAGCTCTCAAGCGGGGTTCGTCCGGGGAGCTGTTTTTT. Translation gives CASSQALKRGSSGELFF.

This sequence joins TRBV7-2 and TRBJ1-6; TRBD1 matches 7 bases. In germline, CDR1 is SGHTA, CDR2 FQGNSA. The trim removed 5 bases at V and 3 bases at J, leaving 7 bases unmatched. This CDR3 spans 16 amino acids. The CDR3 DNA reads as TGTGCCAGCAGCCATCCGACAGGGCTCTATAATTCACCCCTCCACTTT. Protein product: CASSHPTGLYNSPLHF.

This rearrangement joins TRBV19 to TRBJ2-2, with 9 bases lining up with TRBD1. Per germline, CDR1 LNHDA and CDR2 SQIVND (reference sequence). The CDR3 covers 15 residues. The V gene end was trimmed by 9 bases and the J gene end by 5 bases; junction bases not matched to a gene: 10. In DNA form, the CDR3 reads TGTGCCAGCCAACTGACAGGGGGAAGGACCGGGGAGCTGTTTTTT. Its protein is CASQLTGGRTGELFF. The variable domain in full, completed from reference TRBV19 and TRBJ2-2, reads DGGITQSPKYLFRKEGQNVTLSCEQNLNHDAMYWYRQDPGQGLRLIYYSQIVNDFQKGDIAEGYSVSREKKESFPLTVTSAQKNPTAFYLCASQLTGGRTGELFFGEGSRLTVL.

V and J are TRBV2 and TRBJ1-1, with D uncertain. The CDR3 covers 13 residues. The V gene's germline CDR1 is SNHLY and CDR2 FYNNEI. V was shortened by 5 bases and J by 4 bases, with 11 bases between the two germline ends. This chain's CDR3 is CASSSSAATEAFF. CDR3 DNA: TGTGCCAGCAGTTCCTCAGCGGCCACTGAAGCTTTCTTT.

V is TRBV27 and J is TRBJ1-4, with D possibly being TRBD1 (6 bases). Germline CDR1 and CDR2: MNHEY and SMNVEV (reference sequence). V lost 1 base, J lost 3 bases, and 9 bases lay in between. The CDR3 loop spans 15 amino acids. The CDR3 coding sequence is TGTGCCAGCAGTTTATTGGGGGCAGCTAATGAAAAACTGTTTTTT. This encodes CASSLLGAANEKLFF.

This rearrangement joins TRBV28 to TRBJ2-4, with 7 nucleotides matching TRBD1. V lost 5 bases, J lost 0 bases, and 10 bases stayed unmatched. Per germline, CDR1 MDHEN and CDR2 SYDVKM. The CDR3 covers 17 residues. The DNA of the CDR3 is TGTGCCAGCAGTCCCCCCACGACAGGGTTAGCCAAAAACATTCAGTACTTC. It specifies CASSPPTTGLAKNIQYF.

CDR3 nucleotide sequence: TGTGCCAGCAGCCAAGATTGGGGAACAGGGAGAGAGAGTGAAGCTTTCTTT. Translating it yields CASSQDWGTGRESEAFF. This chain uses TRBV4-2 with TRBJ1-1; TRBD1 might be the D (6 bases). The length of the CDR3 is 17 residues. Germline CDR1 LGHNA, CDR2 YNFKEQ. The V gene lost 0 bases and the J gene lost 7 bases, with 21 bases spanning the gap.

The rearrangement links TRBV7-9 to TRBJ1-1, with D unresolved. CDR3 length equals 13 residues. Germline V CDR1 and CDR2: SEHNR, FQNEAQ (reference sequence). V lost 3 bases, J lost 1 base, and 6 bases lay in between. The CDR3 sequence is CASSFGGNTEAFF. DNA of the CDR3: TGTGCCAGCAGCTTCGGAGGGAACACTGAAGCTTTCTTT.

The rearrangement joins TRBV15 to TRBJ2-5; 12 nucleotides align to TRBD2. This CDR3 region has 17 residues. Trimming cost V 0 bases and J 3 bases; bases outside gene matches: 5. Germline CDR1 LNHNV, CDR2 YYDKDF (reference sequence). The DNA of the CDR3 is TGTGCCACCAGCAGAGATTCTAGCGGGGGGGTTGAAGAGACCCAGTACTTC. It specifies CATSRDSSGGVEETQYF.

The rearrangement joins TRBV6-5 to TRBJ1-2; 8 bases align to TRBD1. J lost 6 bases, V lost 4 bases, and 4 bases had no gene match. CDR1 is MNHEY, CDR2 SVGAGI, per germline. The CDR3 consists of 13 residues. The CDR3 DNA follows: TGTGCCAGCAGTTCGCAGGGGGCAGATGGCTACACCTTC. It codes for CASSSQGADGYTF.

This clone was seen only a few times. The chain links TRBV7-2 to TRBJ1-6, with 8 bases that match TRBD1. The J segment lost 7 bases and the V segment lost 2 bases, leaving 4 bases of the junction unmatched. The V gene's germline CDR1 is SGHTA and CDR2 FQGNSA. The CDR3 consists of 15 residues. CDR3 region: CASSLQGAVNSPLHF. The DNA for the CDR3 is TGTGCCAGCAGCTTACAGGGGGCTGTCAATTCACCCCTCCACTTT.

The chain is built from TRBV27 and TRBJ2-3, with 7 bases lining up with TRBD1. The J segment lost 2 bases and the V segment lost 6 bases, leaving 8 bases of the junction unmatched. Looked up from germline, CDR1 is MNHEY and CDR2 is SMNVEV (reference sequence). The CDR3 runs 15 residues. CDR3 protein: CASSRQGSFTDTQYF. CDR3 bases: TGTGCCAGCAGCAGACAGGGATCATTCACAGATACGCAGTATTTT.

This chain links TRBV3-1 (or the pseudogene TRBV3-2) with TRBJ1-1, with TRBD1 matching 8 bases. Germline CDR1 and CDR2: LGHDT and YNNKEL (reference sequence). Trimming at V came to 6 bases and at J to 4 bases, leaving 1 base not matched to a gene. This CDR3 has 12 amino acids. The CDR3 spells CASSQGATEAFF. Here the CDR3 DNA reads TGTGCCAGCAGTCAGGGGGCCACTGAAGCTTTCTTT.

The chain recombines TRBV27 with TRBJ1-3; a possible D gene is TRBD1 (6 bases). Trimming shortened V by 5 bases and J by 0 bases, and 23 bases separated the two germline ends. The CDR3 spans 19 residues. In germline, CDR1 is MNHEY, CDR2 SMNVEV (reference sequence). CDR3 coding DNA: TGTGCCAGCAGTCCGAGGCCGGGACAACTAATACACTCTGGAAACACCATATATTTT. This gives the protein CASSPRPGQLIHSGNTIYF.

This rearrangement joins TRBV2 to TRBJ2-1; 12 bases match TRBD1. This CDR3 contains 15 residues. Germline CDR1 SNHLY, CDR2 FYNNEI. Trimming took 6 bases from V and 6 from J; bases not matched to a gene: 6. Written as DNA, the CDR3 is TGTGCCAGCAGCCAGGGACAGGGGGCCCGCAATGAGCAGTTCTTC. It codes for CASSQGQGARNEQFF.

This chain uses TRBV3-1 (or the pseudogene TRBV3-2) with TRBJ2-1, with a possible D match to TRBD2 (6 bases). The CDR3 length is 13 residues. Germline V lookup: CDR1 LGHDT, CDR2 YNNKEL (reference sequence). V was clipped by 3 bases and J by 10 bases, with 13 bases between them. CDR3 sequence reads: CASSHSSVREQFF. The CDR3 DNA sequence: TGTGCCAGCAGCCACTCTAGCGTCCGCGAGCAGTTCTTC.